This T cell receptor (beta chain) was sequenced in a study of OX40 agonist ivuxolimab in advanced cancers. The J segment lost 7 bases and the V segment lost 5 bases, leaving 2 bases of the junction unmatched. CDR3 size: 15 residues. Germline V gene sequence: CDR1 SGHAT, CDR2 FQDESV (reference sequence). Sequencing was performed with immunoSEQ multiplex PCR; in TCRdb, only in-frame clones are kept and a portion is missing. The profile shows 100,000 or so clones, more than 75% of them singletons. This receptor was identified in an adult with an advanced solid tumor such as melanoma, head and neck, liver or kidney cancer. The sample was CD4+ or CD8+ T cells sorted from blood, taken in a trial of the OX40 agonist ivuxolimab. J is TRBJ2-1 and V is TRBV11-1, with TRBD2 matching over 16 bases. As DNA, the CDR3 is TGTGCCAGCAGCCCGGGACTAGCGGGAGGGAATGAGCAGTTCTTC. Its translation: CASSPGLAGGNEQFF.